These T cell receptor beta chains were read from a single sample in a study of Graves' ophthalmopathy and Graves' hyperthyroidism. MiXCR was run by TCRdb on the multiplex PCR reads, yielding one entry per CDR3 protein. The repertoire holds about 1.1 million distinct CDR3 sequences, about two fifths seen once, with around 10% in the top ten. Sequenced material: peripheral blood or thyroid tissue (not recorded which). These receptors originate from an adult man with Graves' hyperthyroidism. Each CDR3 is given with its conserved first and last residue.

TRBV29-1	CSVVQGVGEQYF
TRBV19	CASSIDREGYEQYF
TRBV20-1	CSARPLAIASGRRTGELFF
TRBV2	CASSGTGAEKAFF
TRBV20-1	CSARSERAFF
TRBV15	CATSSGQPTDTQYF
TRBV27	CATRGLWDNQPQHF
TRBV10-3	CAIIPKGGTEAFF
TRBV9	CASSVEIYTEAFF
TRBV19	CASTIGPYNEQFF
TRBV10-3	CAIRTSTIGSPLHF
TRBV15	CATSRDGGDTSYEQYF
TRBV2	CASSRGLVMNSPLHF
TRBV10-3	CAIGGSGGTEAFF
TRBV5-1	CASRLMWGSYEQYF
TRBV7-9	CASSSREETQYF
TRBV7-9	CASSLAATGGTEAFF
TRBV5-1	CASSPRDIYYGYTF
TRBV28	CASSSTAWGQPQHF
TRBV2	CASIGEMGGSAFF
TRBV20-1	CSARGPRNGSPLHF
TRBV28	CASSLSLSGQIAAFF
TRBV28	CASSIETGQYF
TRBV6-2/TRBV6-3	CASNRRGGNQPQHF
TRBV12-3/TRBV12-4	CASSSNSGLAGGTGELFF
TRBV9	CASSPQPDQGSPLHF
TRBV20-1	CSASRVSSTEAFF
TRBV7-9	CASSSESGNQPQHF
TRBV20-1	CSARRQVPSNQPQHF
TRBV20-1	CSASSGHEQYF
TRBV19	CASSRSGTGRLGYTF
TRBV28	CASSDTTGDNSPLHF
TRBV6-5	CASSYSGGGDTQYF
TRBV10-3	CAISVGRGIESPLHF
TRBV12-3/TRBV12-4	CASSPLGRLEAFF
TRBV15	CATSFRAGAGGNYGYTF
TRBV4-3	CASSQRRGANYGYTF
TRBV6-5	CASSESTRAGSQYF
TRBV7-2	CASSPDRPSYEQYF
TRBV18	CASSPVSLMSNQPQHF
TRBV29-1	CSVSTGVSNQPQHF
TRBV12-3/TRBV12-4	CASSYFNQPQHF